This T cell receptor beta chain was captured in a study of OX40 agonist ivuxolimab in advanced cancers. Clones were sequenced by immunoSEQ multiplex PCR, and TCRdb holds only the in-frame ones, with some missing. The sample includes about 46,000 clones, 89% seen only once; the top ten take 12%. The starting material was CD4+ or CD8+ T cells sorted from blood, obtained in a trial of the OX40 agonist ivuxolimab. This sequence originates from an adult with an advanced solid tumor such as melanoma, head and neck, liver or kidney cancer.

The CDR3, as DNA: TGTGCCAGTAGCAGGTCAGGAATGGGGTACGAGCAGTACTTC. Encoded protein: CASSRSGMGYEQYF. The chain recombines TRBV19 with TRBJ2-7; unclear D gene. The V gene lost 6 bases and the J gene lost 4 bases, with 16 bases spanning the gap. The CDR3 has 14 amino acids. The germline gives CDR1 LNHDA, CDR2 SQIVND (reference sequence).